This is a list of T cell receptor beta chains from one sample in a study of PD-L1 blockade in urothelial cancer. Clones were sequenced by immunoSEQ multiplex PCR, and TCRdb holds only the in-frame ones, with some missing. The sample lists tens of thousands of clones; over 80% were seen once. Sequencing was performed on PBMCs, taken around atezolizumab (anti-PD-L1) treatment. These receptors were obtained from a man between 65 and 85 years old with urothelial cancer. The CDR3 runs from the conserved cysteine through the conserved F or W. D genes are given only for firm matches. Clone size appears in some rows only: once, few, many, or a class for an expanded clone.

cdr3_length: 15
j_call: TRBJ1-2
d_call: -
clone_size: once
v_call: TRBV27
cdr3_aa: CASSLLAGSNYGYTF
cdr3_nt: TGTGCCAGCAGTCTTCTGGCAGGGTCGAACTATGGCTACACCTTC

cdr3_length: 15
j_call: TRBJ2-7
d_call: -
clone_size: -
v_call: TRBV5-8
cdr3_aa: CASSLAVLQGNEQYF
cdr3_nt: TGTGCCAGCAGCTTGGCCGTGTTACAGGGTAACGAGCAGTACTTC

cdr3_length: 16
j_call: TRBJ2-2
d_call: -
clone_size: -
v_call: TRBV2
cdr3_aa: CASSLRQAANTGELFF
cdr3_nt: TGTGCCAGCAGTCTTCGACAGGCCGCGAACACCGGGGAGCTGTTTTTT

cdr3_length: 16
j_call: TRBJ1-2
d_call: TRBD1
clone_size: once
v_call: TRBV19
cdr3_aa: CASSFSGDRVRYGYTF
cdr3_nt: TGTGCCAGTAGTTTTAGTGGAGACAGGGTAAGGTATGGCTACACCTTC

cdr3_length: 13
j_call: TRBJ2-1
d_call: -
clone_size: -
v_call: TRBV7-3
cdr3_aa: CASSLMQDNEQFF
cdr3_nt: TGTGCCAGCAGCTTAATGCAGGACAATGAGCAGTTCTTC

cdr3_length: 15
j_call: TRBJ1-1
d_call: -
clone_size: -
v_call: TRBV5-1
cdr3_aa: CASSSLGVGATEAFF
cdr3_nt: TGCGCCAGCAGCTCGCTGGGGGTGGGGGCCACTGAAGCTTTCTTT

cdr3_length: 15
j_call: TRBJ1-5
d_call: -
clone_size: -
v_call: TRBV6-1
cdr3_aa: CASGGAGLVNQPQHF
cdr3_nt: TGTGCCAGCGGGGGGGCAGGACTCGTTAATCAGCCCCAGCATTTT

cdr3_length: 13
j_call: TRBJ1-2
d_call: TRBD1
clone_size: -
v_call: TRBV2
cdr3_aa: CASSDRGLEGYTF
cdr3_nt: TGTGCCAGCAGTGACAGGGGGCTGGAGGGCTACACCTTC

cdr3_length: 13
j_call: TRBJ2-3
d_call: -
clone_size: -
v_call: TRBV5-1
cdr3_aa: CASSFQDTDTQYF
cdr3_nt: TGCGCCAGCAGCTTCCAGGACACAGATACGCAGTATTTT

cdr3_length: 14
j_call: TRBJ2-5
d_call: -
clone_size: -
v_call: TRBV6-6
cdr3_aa: CASSRGGVGETQYF
cdr3_nt: TGTGCCAGCAGTAGAGGGGGAGTCGGAGAGACCCAGTACTTC

cdr3_length: 16
j_call: TRBJ2-7
d_call: TRBD1
clone_size: -
v_call: TRBV5-1
cdr3_aa: CASSLNSGTGGYEQYF
cdr3_nt: TGCGCCAGCAGCTTGAACTCCGGGACAGGGGGCTACGAGCAGTACTTC

cdr3_length: 17
j_call: TRBJ1-1
d_call: TRBD1
clone_size: -
v_call: TRBV5-4
cdr3_aa: CASSLGRTGSLRAEAFF
cdr3_nt: TGTGCCAGCAGCTTGGGCCGGACAGGGTCCCTACGGGCTGAAGCTTTCTTT

cdr3_length: 14
j_call: TRBJ1-4
d_call: -
clone_size: -
v_call: TRBV28
cdr3_aa: CASSLVGRGEKLFF
cdr3_nt: TGTGCCAGCAGTTTAGTCGGCAGGGGTGAAAAACTGTTTTTT

cdr3_length: 16
j_call: TRBJ2-3
d_call: -
clone_size: -
v_call: TRBV5-6
cdr3_aa: CASSLSLRGPLDTQYF
cdr3_nt: TGTGCCAGCAGCTTGAGTTTGCGGGGACCCCTAGATACGCAGTATTTT

cdr3_length: 15
j_call: TRBJ2-1
d_call: -
clone_size: -
v_call: TRBV11-2
cdr3_aa: CASSLGTFPYNEQFF
cdr3_nt: TGTGCCAGCAGCTTAGGGACTTTCCCCTACAATGAGCAGTTCTTC

cdr3_length: 14
j_call: TRBJ1-1
d_call: -
clone_size: -
v_call: TRBV10-3
cdr3_aa: CAISEGGVNTEAFF
cdr3_nt: TGTGCCATCAGTGAGGGCGGGGTGAACACTGAAGCTTTCTTT

cdr3_length: 16
j_call: TRBJ2-1
d_call: TRBD1
clone_size: -
v_call: TRBV6-1
cdr3_aa: CASSEAGTGVGNEQFF
cdr3_nt: TGTGCCAGCAGTGAAGCTGGGACAGGGGTCGGAAATGAGCAGTTCTTC

cdr3_length: 15
j_call: TRBJ2-5
d_call: -
clone_size: -
v_call: TRBV10-3
cdr3_aa: CAARAAGASQETQYF
cdr3_nt: TGTGCCGCCCGAGCGGCAGGGGCCTCGCAAGAGACCCAGTACTTC

cdr3_length: 13
j_call: TRBJ2-3
d_call: -
clone_size: -
v_call: TRBV2
cdr3_aa: CASSLDRADTQYF
cdr3_nt: TGTGCCAGCAGTCTAGACAGAGCAGATACGCAGTATTTT

cdr3_length: 14
j_call: TRBJ2-1
d_call: TRBD1
clone_size: -
v_call: TRBV7-3
cdr3_aa: CASSLSGGHNEQFF
cdr3_nt: TGTGCCAGCAGCTTGTCAGGGGGACACAATGAGCAGTTCTTC

cdr3_length: 14
j_call: TRBJ1-6
d_call: TRBD1
clone_size: -
v_call: TRBV11-2
cdr3_aa: CASSWGQAGSPLHF
cdr3_nt: TGTGCCAGCAGCTGGGGACAGGCGGGCTCACCCCTCCACTTT

cdr3_length: 13
j_call: TRBJ1-2
d_call: -
clone_size: -
v_call: TRBV7-8
cdr3_aa: CASSLSAGYGYTF
cdr3_nt: TGTGCCAGCAGCTTATCGGCAGGGTATGGCTACACCTTC

cdr3_length: 14
j_call: TRBJ1-1
d_call: -
clone_size: few
v_call: TRBV10-2
cdr3_aa: CASSRAEGTTEAFF
cdr3_nt: TGCGCCAGCAGCCGAGCGGAGGGTACCACTGAAGCTTTCTTT